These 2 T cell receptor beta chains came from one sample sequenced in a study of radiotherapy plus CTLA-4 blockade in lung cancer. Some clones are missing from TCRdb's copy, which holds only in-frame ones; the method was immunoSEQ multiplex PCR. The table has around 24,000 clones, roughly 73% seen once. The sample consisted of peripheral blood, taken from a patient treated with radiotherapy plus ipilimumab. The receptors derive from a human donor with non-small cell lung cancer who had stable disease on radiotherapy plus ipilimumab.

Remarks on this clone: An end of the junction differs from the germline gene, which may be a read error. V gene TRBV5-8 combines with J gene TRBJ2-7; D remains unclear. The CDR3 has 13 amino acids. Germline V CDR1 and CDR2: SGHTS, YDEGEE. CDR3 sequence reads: CTSSLKGSYEQYF. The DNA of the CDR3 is TGTACCAGCAGCTTGAAGGGCAGCTACGAGCAGTACTTC.

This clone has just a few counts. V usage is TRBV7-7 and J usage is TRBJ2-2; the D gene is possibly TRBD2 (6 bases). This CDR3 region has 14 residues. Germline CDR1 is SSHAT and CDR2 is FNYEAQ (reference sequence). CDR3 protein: CASGLFLGTGELFF. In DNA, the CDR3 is TGTGCTAGCGGACTTTTTTTGGGAACCGGGGAGCTGTTTTTT.